What follows are 20 T cell receptor beta chains derived from one specimen sequenced in a study of blood T cell repertoires in COVID-19. Assay used: immunoSEQ multiplex PCR; TCRdb lists only in-frame clones, some missing. The sample has about 370,000 clones; roughly nine tenths are singletons. Sequencing used PBMCs or T cells enriched from blood (not recorded which). Receptor source: a man younger than 35 who had recovered from COVID-19.

This chain joins TRBV5-1 and TRBJ2-5; 12 nucleotides agree with TRBD2. V was pared by 4 bases and J by 5 bases, with 12 bases of the junction left unmatched. The CDR3 has 17 amino acids. CDR1 SGHRS and CDR2 YFSETQ come from the germline V gene. The CDR3 DNA is TGCGCCAGCAGCCAACTAGCGGGAGGACCGCGGGGCGAGACCCAGTACTTC. It is translated as CASSQLAGGPRGETQYF.

The CDR3 spells CASSIYRAYEQYF. In DNA, the CDR3 is TGTGCCAGCAGTATCTACAGGGCGTACGAGCAGTACTTC. This sequence joins TRBV27 and TRBJ2-7; TRBD1 is a possible D gene (6 bases). This CDR3 is built from 13 residues. Trimming left V 5 bases short and J 4 bases short, with 12 bases between. Germline V CDR1 and CDR2: MNHEY, SMNVEV (reference sequence).

V gene TRBV10-3 combines with J gene TRBJ2-1; 9 bases align to TRBD1. The CDR3 length is 15 residues. In germline, CDR1 is ENHRY, CDR2 SYGVKD. With V trimmed by 6 bases and J by 12 bases, 15 bases remained unmatched. The DNA for the CDR3 is TGTGCCATCAGCGAGACCGGGACAGGGAAGCATGTGCAGTTCTTC. This codes for CAISETGTGKHVQFF.

The V call is TRBV6-5, the J call TRBJ2-7; a possible D gene is TRBD1 (6 bases). CDR3 length: 13 amino acids. Germline V gene data show CDR1 as MNHEY and CDR2 as SVGAGI. Trimming removed 5 bases at V and 1 base at J, with 9 bases between. The CDR3 region has the DNA TGTGCCAGCAGTCCCGGACAGTCCTACGAGCAGTACTTC. Amino acid sequence: CASSPGQSYEQYF.

This chain uses TRBV28 with TRBJ2-5; 8 bases line up with TRBD2. With 5 bases clipped from V and 7 bases from J, the junction kept 6 bases outside the gene matches. The CDR3 loop spans 13 amino acids. Germline V lookup: CDR1 MDHEN, CDR2 SYDVKM. For the CDR3, the DNA is TGTGCCAGCAGTCTTCCCGGGACTAGGACCCAGTACTTC. This gives the protein CASSLPGTRTQYF.

This clone was found once. The CDR3 loop is CASSLAGRVNQPQHF. The CDR3 nucleotides read TGTGCCAGCAGCTTAGCAGGCCGAGTTAATCAGCCCCAGCATTTT. V and J are TRBV5-6 and TRBJ1-5; D remains ambiguous. Germline V CDR1 and CDR2: SGHDT, YYEEEE. CDR3 size: 15 residues. V was clipped by 2 bases and J by 4 bases, with 13 bases between them.

The V call is TRBV5-1, the J call TRBJ2-1, with D possibly TRBD1 on 6 matching bases. The germline V gene encodes CDR1 SGHRS and CDR2 YFSETQ. Deletions cut 4 bases from V and 5 bases from J, with 13 bases between. The CDR3 has 14 amino acids. The CDR3: CASSLDRSNNEQFF. The CDR3 coding sequence is TGCGCCAGCAGCCTCGACAGGTCCAACAATGAGCAGTTCTTC.

The chain carries TRBV11-3 and TRBJ2-3; 7 bases agree with TRBD2. This CDR3 spans 15 amino acids. The V segment lost 2 bases and the J segment 0 bases; nucleotides outside the gene matches: 2. Per germline, CDR1 SGHNT and CDR2 YENEEA. The CDR3 sequence: CASSLNSGSTDTQYF. CDR3 sequence (DNA): TGTGCCAGCAGCTTAAATAGCGGGAGCACAGATACGCAGTATTTT. The whole variable domain, remainder taken from reference TRBV11-3 and TRBJ2-3, is EAGVVQSPRYKIIEKKQPVAFWCNPISGHNTLYWYLQNLGQGPELLIRYENEEAVDDSQLPKDRFSAERLKGVDSTLKIQPAELGDSAVYLCASSLNSGSTDTQYFGPGTRLTVL.

The V gene is TRBV9, the J gene TRBJ1-1; maybe TRBD1 (6 bases). Germline V gene data show CDR1 as SGDLS and CDR2 as YYNGEE. V dropped 3 bases and J dropped 6 bases, with 18 bases sitting between them. The CDR3 has 15 amino acids. CDR3 DNA sequence: TGTGCCAGCAGCGCAACCCAGGGGAGGGGAGCTGAAGCTTTCTTT. This sequence encodes CASSATQGRGAEAFF.

The V gene is TRBV5-1, the J gene TRBJ2-7; possibly TRBD2 for D (6 bases). The CDR3 is made up of 16 amino acids. V lost 4 bases and J 0 bases, leaving 17 bases between the germline ends. CDR1 and CDR2 (germline): SGHRS, YFSETQ. The CDR3: CASSPEARGGSYEQYF. The CDR3 DNA is TGCGCCAGCAGCCCCGAAGCGCGGGGCGGCTCCTACGAGCAGTACTTC.

The chain has TRBV6-5 and TRBJ2-1, with 7 bases aligning to TRBD1. Germline V gene lookup returns CDR1 MNHEY and CDR2 SVGAGI. The CDR3 runs 15 residues. Germline trimming cut 6 bases from V and 0 bases from J; bases unmatched to any gene: 5. CDR3 nucleotide sequence: TGTGCCAGCAGAGGACAGGCCAACTCCTACAATGAGCAGTTCTTC. Residues: CASRGQANSYNEQFF.

For this clone: One junction end does not reproduce the germline sequence, and a read error may be involved. This chain joins TRBV25-1 and TRBJ2-1; D is perhaps TRBD1 (5 bases). The CDR3 totals 15 residues. CDR1 and CDR2 from the germline V gene are MGHDK and SYGVNS. The CDR3 reads CASSELRTPNNEQLF. CDR3 DNA: TGTGCCAGCAGTGAATTAAGGACACCGAACAATGAGCAGCTCTTC. The full variable domain, completed using reference TRBV25-1 and TRBJ2-1, is EADIYQTPRYLVIGTGKKITLECSQTMGHDKMYWYQQDPGMELHLIHYSYGVNSTEKGDLSSESTVSRIRTEHFPLTLESARPSHTSQYLCASSELRTPNNEQLFGPGTRLTVL.

The CDR3 sequence is CASSVRGRGDEQFF. As DNA, the CDR3 is TGTGCCAGCAGCGTGAGGGGCCGGGGGGATGAGCAGTTCTTC. V and J are TRBV9 and TRBJ2-1; the match to TRBD2 covers 7 bases. CDR1 and CDR2 (germline): SGDLS, YYNGEE. The CDR3 consists of 14 residues. V dropped 2 bases and J dropped 8; count of bases not matched to a gene: 7.

The chain joins TRBV4-2 to TRBJ2-5; 10 bases are a match to TRBD2. Germline V gene sequence: CDR1 LGHNA, CDR2 YNFKEQ. The V gene end was trimmed by 1 base and the J gene end by 5 bases; junction bases not matched to a gene: 10. CDR3 size: 17 residues. CDR3 nucleotide sequence: TGTGCCAGCAGCCAAGCTTCCCGAGCGGGAGGGGGGGAGACCCAGTACTTC. Residues: CASSQASRAGGGETQYF.

This clone has a single count. The chain recombines TRBV27 with TRBJ1-1; D remains unclear. Trimming stripped 3 bases from V and 8 bases from J, with 7 bases between. This CDR3 contains 11 residues. CDR1 is MNHEY and CDR2 is SMNVEV in the germline V gene (reference sequence). CDR3 sequence (DNA): TGTGCCAGCAGTTTCGGAGGGGAAGCTTTCTTT. Translating it yields CASSFGGEAFF.

The V gene is TRBV14, the J gene TRBJ1-4; the match to TRBD1 covers 7 bases. The V and J ends lost 1 base and 8 bases, in that order; junction bases with no gene match: 7. Germline lookup yields CDR1 SGHDN and CDR2 FVKESK. This CDR3 spans 15 amino acids. The CDR3 nucleotides are TGTGCCAGCAGCCAAGGGGGGACAGCCCCAGAAAAACTGTTTTTT. Amino acid sequence: CASSQGGTAPEKLFF.

J is TRBJ1-2 and V is TRBV19, with D perhaps matching TRBD1 (5 bases). Trimming removed 8 bases from V and 2 bases from J, with 12 bases in between. There are 13 residues in the CDR3. Per germline, CDR1 LNHDA and CDR2 SQIVND (reference sequence). The CDR3 DNA reads TGTGCCAGTGGAACTCGGGGGAACTATGGCTACACCTTC. This codes for CASGTRGNYGYTF.

This chain links TRBV3-1 (or the pseudogene TRBV3-2) with TRBJ2-7; 7 bases line up with TRBD1. CDR3 length: 17 amino acids. CDR1 is LGHDT, CDR2 YNNKEL, per germline (reference sequence). Trimming took 3 bases from V and 4 from J; bases not matched to a gene: 15. The CDR3 nucleotides are TGTGCCAGCAGCCAGGTCCCCCCGAGACAGGGTTGGTACGAGCAGTACTTC. Encoded protein: CASSQVPPRQGWYEQYF.

This chain joins TRBV7-6 and TRBJ2-1, with 14 bases aligning to TRBD2. The trim removed 4 bases at V and 7 bases at J, leaving 12 bases unmatched. The CDR3 consists of 18 residues. Germline V CDR1 and CDR2: SGHVS, FNYEAQ. The CDR3 region has the DNA TGTGCCAGCAGCTCCGCCCGCATGACTAGCGGGAGGGGAAATGAGCAGTTCTTC. This codes for CASSSARMTSGRGNEQFF.

The sample holds one count of this clone. This rearrangement joins TRBV12-3 or TRBV12-4 to TRBJ1-4; no clear D. The ends were cut back, 1 base at V and 10 bases at J, with 4 bases in the middle. The CDR3 runs 11 residues. The CDR3 sequence is CASSLGGKLFF. The CDR3 region has the DNA TGTGCCAGCAGTTTAGGCGGAAAACTGTTTTTT.